This TCR beta chain was captured in a study of blood T cell repertoires in COVID-19. For the study at large: Nucleic acid was either cDNA or gDNA, and it came from T cells, B-cell-depleted T cells, or PBMCs.

Cohort allocation depended upon clinical history that participants reported. The ends lost 4 bases at V and 3 bases at J; junction bases unmatched: 7. The CDR3 totals 15 residues. CDR1 is SGDLS and CDR2 is YYNGEE in the germline V gene. The authors' processing: Amplifying reference gene primers gave estimates of nucleated cell counts. Measured with immunoSEQ multiplex PCR; TCRdb has only the in-frame clones, and not every one. V and J calls and clone size are copied from that table; D and trimming were computed from the DNA. Of hundreds of thousands of clones in the sample, almost 90% are singletons; the top ten hold 1.7%.

The chain joins TRBV9 to TRBJ2-1; 7 bases are shared with TRBD2. What was sequenced was PBMCs or T cells enriched from blood (not recorded which). The clonotype originates from a woman aged 18-35 years with acute COVID-19. The CDR3 is CASSSRGRGYNEQFF. The CDR3 bases are TGTGCCAGCAGCTCTCGCGGGAGAGGCTACAATGAGCAGTTCTTC.